This T cell receptor beta chain is from a study of T cells after yellow fever vaccination. Trimming removed 0 bases at V and 5 bases at J, with 16 bases between. CDR1 DFQATT and CDR2 SNEGSKA come from the germline V gene (reference sequence). The CDR3 spans 16 residues. 5'RACE template switching generated TCR cDNA, adding a universal primer site and UMIs. TCRdb reanalysed the 5' RACE reads using MiXCR and keeps one entry per CDR3 protein. The sample lists hundreds of thousands of distinct CDR3 sequences, more than 3% occurring once. To note about this clonotype: The antigen remains undetermined.

Study results and limitations: The secondary response showed a weaker magnitude and a faster peak, day 5 versus 15. One caveat is that FACS-sorted repertoires could contain abundant clonotypes contaminating from the bulk population. Boosting was followed by the reappearance of most primary-vaccination clones (roughly 96% CD4, roughly 90% CD8).

The sample here was PBMCs, taken on the day of the yellow fever booster vaccination. This clonotype was obtained from a man aged 18 to 29 who received the YFV17D yellow fever vaccine. The rearrangement links TRBV20-1 to TRBJ2-2, with D possibly being TRBD2 (7 bases). CDR3 nucleotide sequence: TGCAGTGCTAGAGATCGCTATAGGGGGGGGACCGGGGAGCTGTTTTTT. Residues: CSARDRYRGGTGELFF.